Listed here is a single T cell receptor beta chain. This CDR3 has 14 amino acids. Germline CDR1 reads SGHVS; CDR2 reads FNYEAQ. V dropped 3 bases and J dropped 5 bases, with 13 bases sitting between them. These data are taken from a study of CD8 T cells in Susac syndrome. CD8+ and CD4+ T cells circulating in blood were sequenced for TCR beta. cDNA came from roughly 0.5 to 1 ug RNA primed by random hexamers. TCR beta CDR3 was amplified by immunoSEQ multiplex PCR. This amplification extended across 54 Vbeta and 13 Jbeta segments. TCRdb itself ran the immunoSEQ multiplex PCR reads through MiXCR, one entry per CDR3 protein. The table has hundreds of thousands of distinct CDR3 sequences, more than 80% seen once; the top ten hold under 0.15%.

The sample taken for sequencing was CD8+ T cells from PBMCs. The TCR was taken from a human donor with multiple sclerosis. The chain employs TRBV7-6 and TRBJ2-5; the D is unclear. CDR3 protein: CASSFTSAQETQYF. DNA for the CDR3: TGTGCCAGCAGCTTTACCAGCGCCCAGGAGACCCAGTACTTC.